This T cell receptor (beta chain) was identified during a study of OX40 agonist ivuxolimab in advanced cancers. Study overall: It was permissible to have had prior anti-PD-1, anti-PD-L1 or anti-CTLA-4 therapy, and 40% had some.

With regard to this clone: Its antigen is currently unknown.

The ends lost 4 bases at V and 3 bases at J; junction bases unmatched: 4. The CDR3 runs to 15 residues. Germline V CDR1 and CDR2: WNHNN, SYGVQD (reference sequence). Peripheral blood came from all dose cohorts at three timepoints. Clones were sequenced by immunoSEQ multiplex PCR, and TCRdb holds only the in-frame ones, with some missing. The sample yields 25,000 to 35,000 clones, 90% to 95% seen once. Regarding the study as a whole: No antigen was identified for the clonally expanded peripheral T cells.

The receptor's source is an adult with an advanced solid tumor such as melanoma, head and neck, liver or kidney cancer. This sequence joins TRBV10-1 and TRBJ2-1, with 9 bases lining up with TRBD2. The sequenced sample was CD4+ or CD8+ T cells sorted from blood, obtained in a trial of the OX40 agonist ivuxolimab. CDR3 in amino acids: CASSVGSGGYNEQFF. CDR3 coding DNA: TGCGCCAGCAGTGTAGGTAGCGGGGGCTACAATGAGCAGTTCTTC.